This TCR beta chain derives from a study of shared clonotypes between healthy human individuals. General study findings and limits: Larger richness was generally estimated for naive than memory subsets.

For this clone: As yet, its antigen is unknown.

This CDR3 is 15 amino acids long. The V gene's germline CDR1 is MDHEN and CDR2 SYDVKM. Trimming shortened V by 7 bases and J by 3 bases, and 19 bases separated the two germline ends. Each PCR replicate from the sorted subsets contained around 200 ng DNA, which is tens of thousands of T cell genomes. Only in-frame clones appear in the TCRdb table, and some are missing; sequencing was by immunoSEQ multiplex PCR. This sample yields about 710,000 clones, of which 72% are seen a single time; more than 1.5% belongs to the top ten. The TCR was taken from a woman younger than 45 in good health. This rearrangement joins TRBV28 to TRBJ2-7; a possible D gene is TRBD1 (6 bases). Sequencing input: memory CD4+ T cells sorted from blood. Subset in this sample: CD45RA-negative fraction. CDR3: CASTPFRQGLYEQYF. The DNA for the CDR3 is TGTGCCAGCACTCCCTTCCGCCAGGGGCTCTACGAGCAGTACTTC.